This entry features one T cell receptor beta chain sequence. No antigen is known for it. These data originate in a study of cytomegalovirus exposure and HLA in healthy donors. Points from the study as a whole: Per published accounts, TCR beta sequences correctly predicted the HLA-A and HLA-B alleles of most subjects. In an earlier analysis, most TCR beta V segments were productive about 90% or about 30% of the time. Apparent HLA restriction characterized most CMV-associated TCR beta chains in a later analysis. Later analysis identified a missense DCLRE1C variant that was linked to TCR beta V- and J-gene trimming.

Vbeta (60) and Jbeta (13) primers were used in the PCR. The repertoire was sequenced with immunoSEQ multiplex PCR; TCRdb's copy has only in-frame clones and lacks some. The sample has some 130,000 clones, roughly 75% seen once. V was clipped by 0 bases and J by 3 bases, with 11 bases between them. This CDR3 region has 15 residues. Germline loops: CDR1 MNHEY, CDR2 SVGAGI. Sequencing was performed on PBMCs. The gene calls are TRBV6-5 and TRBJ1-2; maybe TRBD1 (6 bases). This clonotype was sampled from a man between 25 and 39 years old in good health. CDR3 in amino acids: CASSYSDRLYYGYTF. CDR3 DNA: TGTGCCAGCAGTTACTCGGACAGACTCTACTATGGCTACACCTTC.